This TCR beta chain was documented in a study of T cell repertoires in cytomegalovirus infection. The CDR3 covers 15 residues. V was cut by 5 bases and J by 2 bases, with 16 bases left in between. CDR1 MNHEY and CDR2 SMNVEV come from the germline V gene (reference sequence). MiXCR, applied by TCRdb to the reads, yields one record per CDR3 protein. The sample includes more than 400,000 distinct CDR3 sequences, about 25% of them seen just once. This TCR was recovered from a human donor in good health (CMV status not recorded). Some clones in this sample may be carry-over from other donors' samples. The rearrangement links TRBV27 to TRBJ2-7, with D perhaps assigned TRBD1 or TRBD2 (5 bases each). The sample comprised PBMCs. CDR3 in amino acids: CASSPPGTIAYEQYF. The CDR3 bases are TGTGCCAGCAGTCCACCAGGGACGATTGCCTACGAGCAGTACTTC.